This T cell receptor (beta chain) was identified during a study of CD8+CD57+ T cells in acquired aplastic anemia. About the research overall: Sorted CD4+ and CD8+ cells yielded around 3.2 ug of DNA on average.

Germline CDR1 MGHDK, CDR2 SYGVNS. The V and J ends lost 5 bases and 6 bases respectively, with 13 bases between them. The CDR3 consists of 14 residues. It was genomic DNA that served as the template for profiling TCR beta VDJ and CDR3. One entry per CDR3 protein, called by TCRdb with MiXCR from the reads. The table shows around 200,000 distinct CDR3 sequences, with 65% occurring only once. Selection for sequencing was limited to patients who had shown CD8+CD57+ cell expansion by flow cytometry. Patients, without exception, had severe acquired aplastic anemia. Patients were untreated when blood was sampled.

This TCR was sampled from a human donor with aplastic anemia. The chain is built from TRBV25-1 and TRBJ2-2; D might be TRBD2 (6 bases). The sample consisted of sorted CD4+, CD8+, or CD8+CD57+ T cells (not recorded which) from PBMCs. The CDR3 sequence: CASSRPSAAGELFF. CDR3 DNA: TGTGCCAGCAGTAGGCCTAGCGCGGCCGGGGAGCTGTTTTTT.